Below are 6 T cell receptor beta chains sequenced from a single sample in a study of T cells in localized non-small cell lung cancer. TCRdb's table, derived via immunoSEQ multiplex PCR, lists solely in-frame clones and lacks some. The data show fewer than 60,000 clones, around 83% seen once. Sequenced here: peripheral blood, sampled before any cancer treatment. The receptors here all came from a female donor aged 60 or older with stage II squamous cell lung carcinoma.

This chain connects TRBV5-1 to TRBJ2-2, with 7 bases identical to TRBD2. V lost 3 bases to trimming and J lost 2 bases; unmatched junction nucleotides: 7. The germline V gene has CDR1 SGHRS and CDR2 YFSETQ. The CDR3 is made up of 16 amino acids. This chain's CDR3 is CASSSLGGGNTGELFF. DNA for the CDR3: TGCGCCAGCAGCTCCCTTGGCGGGGGAAACACCGGGGAGCTGTTTTTT.

The rearrangement uses TRBV7-2 and TRBJ2-7; 8 bases agree with TRBD1. Germline CDR1 and CDR2: SGHTA and FQGNSA. V dropped 4 bases and J dropped 6; count of bases not matched to a gene: 5. This CDR3 has 13 amino acids. The CDR3 bases are TGTGCCAGCAGCTCCCAAGACAGGGGCGAGCAGTACTTC. Its protein is CASSSQDRGEQYF.

V and J are TRBV19 and TRBJ2-7; D is perhaps TRBD1 (6 bases). Trimming removed 0 bases from V and 5 bases from J, with 11 bases in between. Germline CDR1 and CDR2: LNHDA and SQIVND (reference sequence). The CDR3 extends over 14 amino acids. This CDR3 is CASSIDLRGNEQYF. The CDR3 DNA reads TGTGCCAGTAGTATAGATCTCAGGGGAAACGAGCAGTACTTC.

The gene calls are TRBV7-2 and TRBJ2-1; 8 bases map to TRBD1. This CDR3 has 17 amino acids. V shed 5 bases and J 4 bases; nucleotides not matched to a gene: 13. Per germline, CDR1 SGHTA and CDR2 FQGNSA. CDR3 region: CASSRKGSQGAYNEQFF. The CDR3 DNA is TGTGCCAGCAGCCGGAAGGGAAGTCAGGGGGCTTACAATGAGCAGTTCTTC.

V is TRBV23-1 and J is TRBJ2-1; 7 positions agree with TRBD1. TRBV23-1 counts as an open reading frame of uncertain function. V lost 7 bases and J lost 5; bases outside the gene matches: 8. The CDR3 has 14 residues. The DNA of the CDR3 is TGCGCCAGCAAACAAGGGACAGCCGACAATGAGCAGTTCTTC. It specifies CASKQGTADNEQFF.

This chain links TRBV30 with TRBJ2-3; 7 nucleotides line up with TRBD1. This CDR3 region has 17 residues. J was trimmed by 0 bases and V by 5 bases; bases with no gene match: 14. Germline V gives CDR1 GTSNPN, CDR2 SVGIG (reference sequence). The CDR3: CAWYRGRIRFSTDTQYF. DNA for the CDR3: TGTGCCTGGTACAGGGGTCGGATTCGTTTTAGCACAGATACGCAGTATTTT.